One sample yielded the 3 T cell receptor beta chains listed below, sequenced in a study of brain T cells in children with intractable seizures. The protocol was immunoSEQ multiplex PCR, while the TCRdb copy is restricted to in-frame clones and leaves out a portion. The table has tens of thousands of clones, about 93% seen once. The source material was peripheral blood, sampled at surgery. The receptors originated from a girl aged 2-10 years with Rasmussen encephalitis and intractable seizures.

The chain employs TRBV9 and TRBJ1-3; no reliable D call. With 3 bases removed from V and 4 bases from J, the gap between germline ends came to 8 bases. Per germline, CDR1 SGDLS and CDR2 YYNGEE. The CDR3 sequence is 13 residues long. For the CDR3, the DNA is TGTGCCAGCAGCGGTCCCCCCGGAAACACCATATATTTT. It encodes CASSGPPGNTIYF.

This chain uses TRBV2 with TRBJ1-2; unclear D gene. The CDR3 contains 12 residues. V was shortened by 4 bases and J by 5 bases, with 8 bases between the two germline ends. The germline V gene encodes CDR1 SNHLY and CDR2 FYNNEI. CDR3 in amino acids: CASSGRSYGYTF. CDR3 nucleotides: TGTGCCAGCAGTGGACGGTCTTATGGCTACACCTTC.

The chain joins TRBV9 to TRBJ2-7; no clear D gene. In germline, CDR1 is SGDLS, CDR2 YYNGEE. Trimming cost V 6 bases and J 5 bases, with 18 bases left between them. CDR3 length equals 14 residues. This CDR3 is CASTEDLYAHEQYF. DNA of the CDR3: TGTGCCAGCACCGAGGATCTCTACGCGCACGAGCAGTACTTC.